A selection of T cell receptor beta chains follows, all from one sample in a study of neoadjuvant anti-PD-1 for oral cavity cancer. Clones were sequenced by immunoSEQ multiplex PCR, and TCRdb holds only the in-frame ones, with some missing. This table holds over 11,000 clones, around three quarters found once. The specimen was PBMCs, collected before nivolumab (anti-PD-1) treatment. Receptors were obtained from a person aged 40-85 years with oral cavity squamous cell carcinoma. CDR3s include the opening cysteine and the closing phenylalanine or tryptophan. The order of the fields is CDR3 protein, V gene, clone size, J gene. Clone size is shown for a subset of rows, as once, few, many or a class of expanded clone.

CDR3: CASSAQGSPSYEQYF
V: TRBV10-1
size: NA
J: TRBJ2-7

CDR3: CASSLTGSSYNEQFF
V: TRBV5-1
size: NA
J: TRBJ2-1

CDR3: CASSRRATEAFF
V: TRBV25-1
size: NA
J: TRBJ1-1

CDR3: CASSPNEPQETQYF
V: TRBV18
size: NA
J: TRBJ2-5

CDR3: CASSLEGGQPQHF
V: TRBV7-2
size: NA
J: TRBJ1-5

CDR3: CASRRRTGDNSPLHF
V: TRBV6-5
size: NA
J: TRBJ1-6

CDR3: CASSEAGGPQHF
V: TRBV2
size: once
J: TRBJ1-5

CDR3: CASSPLDRWVNTEAFF
V: TRBV25-1
size: few
J: TRBJ1-1

CDR3: CAISPGTNEKLFF
V: TRBV10-3
size: NA
J: TRBJ1-4

CDR3: CASSPPVQRGIETQYF
V: TRBV25-1
size: NA
J: TRBJ2-5

CDR3: CASRADRGDKNIQYF
V: TRBV6-1
size: NA
J: TRBJ2-4

CDR3: CASSSRDRGRPAGELFF
V: TRBV27
size: few
J: TRBJ2-2

CDR3: CASSLETGGAFF
V: TRBV7-9
size: NA
J: TRBJ1-1

CDR3: CASSSRALSSGNTIYF
V: TRBV5-4
size: few
J: TRBJ1-3

CDR3: CASSRPYNEQFF
V: TRBV6-6
size: NA
J: TRBJ2-1

CDR3: CASSYRDSNTEAFF
V: TRBV6-5
size: NA
J: TRBJ1-1

CDR3: CASKSGTRAGELFF
V: TRBV6-5
size: NA
J: TRBJ2-2

CDR3: CASSEGLAGANEQFF
V: TRBV2
size: few
J: TRBJ2-1

CDR3: CASSYSRGANQPQHF
V: TRBV6-5
size: NA
J: TRBJ1-5

CDR3: CASSEIPDFAGANVLTF
V: TRBV2
size: NA
J: TRBJ2-6

CDR3: CASSLVVNTEAFF
V: TRBV7-9
size: NA
J: TRBJ1-1

CDR3: CASSLAGSGNTIYF
V: TRBV5-6
size: few
J: TRBJ1-3

CDR3: CASSLDQGPYGYTF
V: TRBV5-1
size: few
J: TRBJ1-2

CDR3: CASSQGSINEQYF
V: TRBV5-6
size: NA
J: TRBJ2-7

CDR3: CASSLVGANQPQHF
V: TRBV5-8
size: NA
J: TRBJ1-5

CDR3: CASSPGTGELFF
V: TRBV27
size: NA
J: TRBJ2-2

CDR3: CASSQTMGRKSYEQYF
V: TRBV4-1
size: NA
J: TRBJ2-7

CDR3: CASRQTLGGANVLTF
V: TRBV27
size: few
J: TRBJ2-6

CDR3: CASSLVGQLNTEAFF
V: TRBV7-2
size: few
J: TRBJ1-1

CDR3: CASSLYSNSYEQYF
V: TRBV7-9
size: few
J: TRBJ2-7

CDR3: CASSDTVYPNYGYTF
V: TRBV25-1
size: NA
J: TRBJ1-2

CDR3: CASSPRQTSNYGYTF
V: TRBV18
size: few
J: TRBJ1-2